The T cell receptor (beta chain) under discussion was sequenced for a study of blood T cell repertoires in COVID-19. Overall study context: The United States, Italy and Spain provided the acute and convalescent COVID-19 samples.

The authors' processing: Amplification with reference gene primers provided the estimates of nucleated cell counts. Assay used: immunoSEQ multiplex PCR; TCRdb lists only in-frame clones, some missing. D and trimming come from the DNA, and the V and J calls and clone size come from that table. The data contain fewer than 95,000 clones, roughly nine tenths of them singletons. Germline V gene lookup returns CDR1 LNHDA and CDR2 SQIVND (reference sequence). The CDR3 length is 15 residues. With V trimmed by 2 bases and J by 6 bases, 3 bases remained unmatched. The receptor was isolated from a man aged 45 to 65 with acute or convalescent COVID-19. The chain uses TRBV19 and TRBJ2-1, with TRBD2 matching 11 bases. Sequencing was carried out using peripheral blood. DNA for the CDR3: TGTGCCAGTAGTATACTAGCGGGGGGACCCAATGAGCAGTTCTTC. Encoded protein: CASSILAGGPNEQFF.